The rows below give T cell receptor beta chains drawn from one sample of a study of T cell responses to AZD1222 COVID-19 vaccine. The protocol was immunoSEQ multiplex PCR, while the TCRdb copy is restricted to in-frame clones and leaves out a portion. The sample yields about 140,000 clones, 70% to 90% seen once. Here the sequenced sample was peripheral blood, taken on day 0 of AZD1222 vaccination. The receptors stem from an adult in good health. CDR3s include the opening cysteine and the closing phenylalanine or tryptophan. D genes are given only for firm matches. Clone size is shown for a subset of rows, as once, few, many or a class of expanded clone.

TRBV27	NA	NA	TRBJ1-5	14	CASSLDRWDQPQHF	TGTGCCAGCAGTTTGGATCGGTGGGATCAGCCCCAGCATTTT
TRBV15	NA	NA	TRBJ1-1	15	CATSRYNSPGIEAFF	TGTGCCACCAGCAGATATAACAGTCCGGGGATTGAAGCTTTCTTT
TRBV4-3	NA	TRBD2	TRBJ2-2	16	CASSPFEREGTGELFF	TGCGCCAGCAGCCCTTTTGAGCGGGAGGGCACCGGGGAGCTGTTTTTT
TRBV7-8	few	NA	TRBJ2-2	15	CASSPDRANTGELFF	TGTGCCAGCAGCCCGGACAGAGCGAACACCGGGGAGCTGTTTTTT
TRBV27	once	NA	TRBJ1-2	15	CASSLRAGFDYGYTF	TGTGCCAGCAGTTTAAGGGCGGGATTTGACTATGGCTACACCTTC
TRBV5-4	NA	TRBD1	TRBJ2-1	14	CASLDPTGDNEQFF	TGTGCCAGCCTTGACCCCACAGGGGACAATGAGCAGTTCTTC
TRBV4-2	NA	TRBD2	TRBJ2-7	14	CASSQTSATYEQYF	TGTGCCAGCAGCCAGACTAGCGCGACCTACGAGCAGTACTTC
TRBV27	NA	TRBD2	TRBJ2-7	15	CASSPQRELPHEQYF	TGTGCCAGCAGTCCACAGCGGGAACTACCCCACGAGCAGTACTTC
TRBV5-1	NA	NA	TRBJ1-1	14	CASSLVQGGTEAFF	TGCGCCAGCAGCTTGGTTCAGGGTGGGACTGAAGCTTTCTTT
TRBV5-1	NA	TRBD2	TRBJ2-3	16	CASSHGLVPNTDTQYF	TGCGCCAGCAGCCACGGACTAGTCCCGAACACAGATACGCAGTATTTT
TRBV9	few	NA	TRBJ2-4	15	CASSVEEGEGNIQYF	TGTGCCAGCAGCGTAGAGGAGGGGGAAGGAAACATTCAGTACTTC
TRBV27	NA	NA	TRBJ2-1	15	CASSLRTRKYNEQFF	TGTGCCAGCAGTTTAAGAACCCGGAAATACAATGAGCAGTTCTTC
TRBV5-1	NA	TRBD2	TRBJ2-1	18	CASSSSGGLITSYNEQFF	TGCGCCAGCAGCTCTAGCGGGGGCCTAATTACCTCTTACAATGAGCAGTTCTTC
TRBV27	NA	NA	TRBJ2-4	19	CASSPLTGAGVPAKNIQYF	TGTGCCAGCAGTCCGTTAACCGGGGCCGGGGTTCCAGCCAAAAACATTCAGTACTTC
TRBV3-1/TRBV3-2	NA	NA	TRBJ1-1	15	CASSRGVSLFTEAFF	TGTGCCAGCAGCCGGGGGGTATCCTTGTTCACTGAAGCTTTCTTT
TRBV7-9	NA	NA	TRBJ2-3	16	CASSTGTPPSTDTQYF	TGTGCCAGCAGCACCGGCACTCCTCCATCCACAGATACGCAGTATTTT
TRBV4-1	NA	NA	TRBJ2-5	15	CASSQVGTPQETQYF	TGCGCCAGCAGCCAAGTTGGGACTCCACAAGAGACCCAGTACTTC
TRBV6-2/TRBV6-3	NA	TRBD1	TRBJ1-2	12	CASSSQGFGYTF	TGTGCCAGCAGTTCACAGGGGTTTGGCTACACCTTC
TRBV19	NA	NA	TRBJ1-2	14	CASSLWGEDYGYTF	TGTGCCAGTAGTCTTTGGGGAGAGGACTATGGCTACACCTTC
TRBV28	NA	TRBD1	TRBJ1-2	19	CASSAYPGQGARANYGYTF	TGTGCCAGCAGTGCCTATCCGGGACAGGGGGCCCGAGCTAACTATGGCTACACCTTC
TRBV4-2	few	NA	TRBJ1-4	16	CASSLNRQSPNEKLFF	TGTGCCAGCAGCCTCAACAGGCAAAGCCCAAATGAAAAACTGTTTTTT
TRBV27	NA	NA	TRBJ1-4	14	CASSLSAGSEKLFF	TGTGCCAGCAGTTTGTCGGCAGGGTCTGAAAAACTGTTTTTT
TRBV5-1	NA	NA	TRBJ1-2	17	CASSTKVSGGANYGYTF	TGCGCCAGCAGCACCAAAGTATCGGGGGGCGCGAACTATGGCTACACCTTC